Sequencing of this T cell receptor (beta chain) was carried out in a study of identical twins. The V and J ends lost 0 bases and 6 bases respectively, with 18 bases between them. This CDR3 region has 17 residues. Per germline, CDR1 LGHDT and CDR2 YNNKEL (reference sequence). TCRdb independently ran MiXCR on the 5' RACE reads; one entry per CDR3 protein. The sample has about 200,000 distinct CDR3 sequences, over 5% seen once. This clonotype was found a few times. These data were also filed under a second study, of T cells expressing NK-cell markers. That investigation notes: The authors sequenced eight donors, of whom seven were HCMV-seropositive and one was seronegative. Several experiments added an anti-gamma-delta TCR antibody to sort only alpha-beta TCR T cells.

This chain connects TRBV3-1 to TRBJ1-3; tentative D call: TRBD1 (6 bases). The TCR originated in a woman under 30 in good health. The sequencing input was CD8+ T cells sorted from blood. The CDR3, as DNA: TGTGCCAGCAGCCAAGATGGGTGGGGGGCATACGAAAACACCATATATTTT. Translated, it gives CASSQDGWGAYENTIYF.